The rows below give T cell receptor beta chains drawn from one sample of a study of T cells after yellow fever vaccination. TCRdb analysed the 5' RACE reads with MiXCR anew, one entry per CDR3 protein. The sample lists more than 95,000 distinct CDR3 sequences; roughly 15% were seen once. Specimen: CD8+ T cells sorted from PBMCs, collected 5 days after the yellow fever booster vaccination. Source of these receptors: a man younger than 35 who received the YFV17D yellow fever vaccine. Both conserved end residues are part of each CDR3. The order of the fields is CDR3 protein, CDR3 DNA, D gene, J gene, V gene, clone size. D genes are given only for firm matches. Size is omitted from some rows. Given values are once, few, many or a class for expanded clones.

CDR3aa: CASKGRVNTEAFF
CDR3nt: TGTGCCAGCAAAGGGAGGGTGAACACTGAAGCTTTCTTT
d_gene: NA
j_gene: TRBJ1-1
v_gene: TRBV12-3/TRBV12-4
abundance: few

CDR3aa: CASSLSGDTDTQYF
CDR3nt: TGTGCCAGCAGCTTGTCTGGGGACACAGATACGCAGTATTTT
d_gene: NA
j_gene: TRBJ2-3
v_gene: TRBV7-9
abundance: few

CDR3aa: CASSEHPTVETQYF
CDR3nt: TGTGCCAGCAGTGAACATCCGACAGTAGAGACCCAGTACTTC
d_gene: NA
j_gene: TRBJ2-5
v_gene: TRBV25-1
abundance: NA

CDR3aa: CASSFYSGEETQYF
CDR3nt: TGTGCCAGCAGTTTTTATAGCGGGGAAGAGACCCAGTACTTC
d_gene: TRBD2
j_gene: TRBJ2-5
v_gene: TRBV28
abundance: few

CDR3aa: CASSPAGGTEAFF
CDR3nt: TGTGCCAGCAGCCCGGCCGGGGGTACTGAAGCTTTCTTT
d_gene: NA
j_gene: TRBJ1-1
v_gene: TRBV7-8
abundance: NA

CDR3aa: CASSPWAFSGNTIYF
CDR3nt: TGTGCCAGCAGCCCCTGGGCCTTCTCTGGAAACACCATATATTTT
d_gene: NA
j_gene: TRBJ1-3
v_gene: TRBV28
abundance: few

CDR3aa: CASSPTIPLYEQYF
CDR3nt: TGTGCCAGCAGCCCTACTATACCCCTCTACGAGCAGTACTTC
d_gene: NA
j_gene: TRBJ2-7
v_gene: TRBV7-9
abundance: NA

CDR3aa: CASSWGLAGENIQYF
CDR3nt: TGTGCCAGCAGTTGGGGGCTAGCGGGGGAAAACATTCAGTACTTC
d_gene: TRBD2
j_gene: TRBJ2-4
v_gene: TRBV25-1
abundance: few

CDR3aa: CASSYPGADGVGGIQYF
CDR3nt: TGTGCCAGCAGTTACCCCGGCGCAGATGGGGTAGGTGGCATTCAGTACTTC
d_gene: NA
j_gene: TRBJ2-4
v_gene: TRBV6-2/TRBV6-3
abundance: few

CDR3aa: CASSWTGTSTYEQYF
CDR3nt: TGCGCCAGCAGCTGGACCGGGACATCTACCTACGAGCAGTACTTC
d_gene: NA
j_gene: TRBJ2-7
v_gene: TRBV5-1
abundance: few

CDR3aa: CASSYSTAGGADTQYF
CDR3nt: TGTGCCAGCAGTTACTCGACGGCCGGGGGTGCAGATACGCAGTATTTT
d_gene: NA
j_gene: TRBJ2-3
v_gene: TRBV6-5
abundance: NA

CDR3aa: CASSVTGGDEQYF
CDR3nt: TGTGCCAGCAGCGTAACGGGGGGGGACGAGCAGTACTTC
d_gene: TRBD2
j_gene: TRBJ2-7
v_gene: TRBV9
abundance: few

CDR3aa: CASSPTHGLEQETQYF
CDR3nt: TGTGCCAGCAGCCCCACCCATGGGCTAGAACAAGAGACCCAGTACTTC
d_gene: NA
j_gene: TRBJ2-5
v_gene: TRBV4-2
abundance: NA

CDR3aa: CASSPLLGGRFDEQFF
CDR3nt: TGTGCCAGCAGTCCCCTCCTCGGGGGGCGCTTCGATGAGCAGTTCTTC
d_gene: NA
j_gene: TRBJ2-1
v_gene: TRBV27
abundance: few

CDR3aa: CASLRIGQSSTDTQYF
CDR3nt: TGTGCCAGTCTTCGGATTGGGCAGAGCAGCACAGATACGCAGTATTTT
d_gene: NA
j_gene: TRBJ2-3
v_gene: TRBV12-3/TRBV12-4
abundance: NA

CDR3aa: CAWSAADTQYF
CDR3nt: TGTGCCTGGAGTGCAGCAGATACGCAGTATTTT
d_gene: NA
j_gene: TRBJ2-3
v_gene: TRBV30
abundance: few

CDR3aa: CAWGTVIYEQYF
CDR3nt: TGTGCCTGGGGGACAGTGATCTACGAGCAGTACTTC
d_gene: TRBD1
j_gene: TRBJ2-7
v_gene: TRBV30
abundance: many

CDR3aa: CASSQDERATGLNTEAFF
CDR3nt: TGTGCCAGCAGCCAAGATGAGCGGGCTACAGGTCTTAACACTGAAGCTTTCTTT
d_gene: NA
j_gene: TRBJ1-1
v_gene: TRBV4-2
abundance: many

CDR3aa: CASRPPGDPTGELFF
CDR3nt: TGTGCCAGCAGACCGCCCGGGGACCCCACCGGGGAGCTGTTTTTT
d_gene: NA
j_gene: TRBJ2-2
v_gene: TRBV7-6
abundance: NA

CDR3aa: CASSRRDTSTGELFF
CDR3nt: TGCGCCAGCAGCCGGAGAGACACTAGTACCGGGGAGCTGTTTTTT
d_gene: NA
j_gene: TRBJ2-2
v_gene: TRBV4-1
abundance: few

CDR3aa: CASSPRRGAAYFTDTQYF
CDR3nt: TGTGCCAGCAGCCCACGGAGGGGGGCAGCGTACTTCACAGATACGCAGTATTTT
d_gene: NA
j_gene: TRBJ2-3
v_gene: TRBV9
abundance: many

CDR3aa: CASRSGARTTDTQYF
CDR3nt: TGCGCCAGCAGGTCCGGGGCCCGGACCACAGATACGCAGTATTTT
d_gene: NA
j_gene: TRBJ2-3
v_gene: TRBV4-1
abundance: many

CDR3aa: CASSYQGTNTEAFF
CDR3nt: TGTGCCAGCAGTTACCAGGGCACGAACACTGAAGCTTTCTTT
d_gene: NA
j_gene: TRBJ1-1
v_gene: TRBV6-5
abundance: few

CDR3aa: CASSYAWDSNQPQHF
CDR3nt: TGTGCCAGCAGTTACGCGTGGGACAGTAATCAGCCCCAGCATTTT
d_gene: TRBD1
j_gene: TRBJ1-5
v_gene: TRBV6-6
abundance: NA

CDR3aa: CASSSRGLAGGDTDTQYF
CDR3nt: TGTGCCAGCAGCTCCCGCGGGTTAGCGGGGGGAGACACAGATACGCAGTATTTT
d_gene: TRBD2
j_gene: TRBJ2-3
v_gene: TRBV7-2
abundance: NA

CDR3aa: CASRPGQKNIQYF
CDR3nt: TGTGCCAGCAGGCCCGGACAGAAAAACATTCAGTACTTC
d_gene: NA
j_gene: TRBJ2-4
v_gene: TRBV12-3/TRBV12-4
abundance: many

CDR3aa: CASSSETGGWEQFF
CDR3nt: TGTGCCAGCAGTTCAGAAACAGGGGGCTGGGAGCAGTTCTTC
d_gene: TRBD1
j_gene: TRBJ2-1
v_gene: TRBV6-5
abundance: NA

CDR3aa: CASSLLAGGLTDTQYF
CDR3nt: TGTGCCAGCAGCTTACTCGCGGGGGGACTCACAGATACGCAGTATTTT
d_gene: TRBD2
j_gene: TRBJ2-3
v_gene: TRBV7-9
abundance: few

CDR3aa: CASSPTAPYGYTF
CDR3nt: TGTGCCAGCAGCCCGACGGCGCCTTATGGCTACACCTTC
d_gene: NA
j_gene: TRBJ1-2
v_gene: TRBV12-3/TRBV12-4
abundance: NA

CDR3aa: CASSDGRVYNSPLHF
CDR3nt: TGTGCCAGCAGCGACGGACGGGTATATAATTCACCCCTCCACTTT
d_gene: NA
j_gene: TRBJ1-6
v_gene: TRBV7-9
abundance: few

CDR3aa: CASSFGTGAHEQFF
CDR3nt: TGTGCCAGCAGTTTCGGGACAGGGGCCCATGAGCAGTTCTTC
d_gene: TRBD1
j_gene: TRBJ2-1
v_gene: TRBV12-3/TRBV12-4
abundance: few

CDR3aa: CASSLVVRDTEAFF
CDR3nt: TGTGCCAGCAGTTTAGTGGTAAGAGACACTGAAGCTTTCTTT
d_gene: NA
j_gene: TRBJ1-1
v_gene: TRBV12-3/TRBV12-4
abundance: few

CDR3aa: CASSLRSRGNTEAFF
CDR3nt: TGCGCCAGCAGCCTAAGAAGCAGGGGAAACACTGAAGCTTTCTTT
d_gene: NA
j_gene: TRBJ1-1
v_gene: TRBV4-1
abundance: few

CDR3aa: CASSLGEASWHGYTF
CDR3nt: TGCGCCAGCAGCTTAGGGGAGGCCAGCTGGCATGGCTACACCTTC
d_gene: NA
j_gene: TRBJ1-2
v_gene: TRBV5-1
abundance: few

CDR3aa: CASSPDRPGTGLNTEAFF
CDR3nt: TGTGCCAGCAGCCCAGACAGGCCCGGGACAGGACTGAACACTGAAGCTTTCTTT
d_gene: TRBD1
j_gene: TRBJ1-1
v_gene: TRBV3-1
abundance: NA

CDR3aa: CAWSVGQGATDTQYF
CDR3nt: TGTGCCTGGAGTGTTGGACAGGGGGCCACAGATACGCAGTATTTT
d_gene: TRBD1
j_gene: TRBJ2-3
v_gene: TRBV30
abundance: few

CDR3aa: CASNRVGEETQYF
CDR3nt: TGTGCCAGCAACAGGGTTGGTGAAGAGACCCAGTACTTC
d_gene: NA
j_gene: TRBJ2-5
v_gene: TRBV6-5
abundance: few

CDR3aa: CASTKVAGAYEKLFF
CDR3nt: TGTGCCAGTACCAAGGTTGCAGGGGCGTACGAAAAACTGTTTTTT
d_gene: NA
j_gene: TRBJ1-4
v_gene: TRBV19
abundance: NA

CDR3aa: CASSEDREQPQHF
CDR3nt: TGCGCCAGCAGCGAAGACAGGGAACAGCCCCAGCATTTT
d_gene: TRBD1
j_gene: TRBJ1-5
v_gene: TRBV4-1
abundance: NA

CDR3aa: CSVRGGKMNTEAFF
CDR3nt: TGCAGCGTTAGGGGGGGGAAAATGAACACTGAAGCTTTCTTT
d_gene: NA
j_gene: TRBJ1-1
v_gene: TRBV29-1
abundance: NA

CDR3aa: CASSPSVDSFQETQYF
CDR3nt: TGTGCCAGCAGTCCCTCAGTGGACAGCTTCCAAGAGACCCAGTACTTC
d_gene: NA
j_gene: TRBJ2-5
v_gene: TRBV27
abundance: NA

CDR3aa: CASSFSRDEYNSPLHF
CDR3nt: TGTGCCAGCAGCTTTAGTAGGGACGAGTATAATTCACCCCTCCACTTT
d_gene: NA
j_gene: TRBJ1-6
v_gene: TRBV7-9
abundance: NA

CDR3aa: CASSLLAGDEQFF
CDR3nt: TGTGCCAGCAGCTTACTAGCGGGGGATGAGCAGTTCTTC
d_gene: TRBD2
j_gene: TRBJ2-1
v_gene: TRBV11-2
abundance: few

CDR3aa: CASSYRTGRYGYTF
CDR3nt: TGTGCCAGCAGTTATCGGACAGGGCGCTATGGCTACACCTTC
d_gene: TRBD1
j_gene: TRBJ1-2
v_gene: TRBV6-5
abundance: few

CDR3aa: CASGHSNQPQHF
CDR3nt: TGCGCCAGCGGGCATAGCAATCAGCCCCAGCATTTT
d_gene: NA
j_gene: TRBJ1-5
v_gene: TRBV4-1
abundance: NA

CDR3aa: CASSFLANTIYF
CDR3nt: TGTGCCAGCAGCTTCCTAGCGAACACCATATATTTT
d_gene: NA
j_gene: TRBJ1-3
v_gene: TRBV11-2
abundance: few

CDR3aa: CASSQGVQGFTDTQYF
CDR3nt: TGTGCCAGCAGCCAAGGAGTCCAGGGATTCACAGATACGCAGTATTTT
d_gene: NA
j_gene: TRBJ2-3
v_gene: TRBV4-2
abundance: few

CDR3aa: CASSLAWGTGELFF
CDR3nt: TGTGCCAGCAGCTTAGCCTGGGGGACCGGGGAGCTGTTTTTT
d_gene: NA
j_gene: TRBJ2-2
v_gene: TRBV7-9
abundance: few

CDR3aa: CSAVGGDGEQFF
CDR3nt: TGCAGCGCCGTTGGGGGGGATGGGGAGCAGTTCTTC
d_gene: TRBD2
j_gene: TRBJ2-1
v_gene: TRBV29-1
abundance: NA